The clone carrying this T cell receptor beta chain was observed a handful of times. Its antigen is undetermined. The sample originates from a study of T-cell memory formation after mild COVID-19. Study-wide context: TCR clustering was largely donor specific.

V dropped 0 bases and J dropped 4 bases, with 11 bases sitting between them. This CDR3 has 14 residues. Germline CDR1 reads SGHRS; CDR2 reads YFSETQ. Study results and limitations: Mainly in CM and EM were contracting CD4+ clones; CD8+ were in EMRA.

From the 5' RACE reads, TCRdb called clonotypes with MiXCR, one entry per CDR3 protein. Of 100,000 to 150,000 distinct CDR3 sequences in the sample, about 17% were seen once. The receptor comes from an adult woman who had mild COVID-19 (a few samples of this study predate the infection). Cell type and time point are not known. Sequenced sample: PBMCs or a T cell subset sorted from them (not recorded which). The chain joins TRBV5-1 to TRBJ2-7; the D call may be TRBD1 or TRBD2 (7 bases each). CDR3 protein: CASSLDRGGYEQYF. CDR3 in DNA: TGCGCCAGCAGCTTGGACAGGGGAGGGTACGAGCAGTACTTC.